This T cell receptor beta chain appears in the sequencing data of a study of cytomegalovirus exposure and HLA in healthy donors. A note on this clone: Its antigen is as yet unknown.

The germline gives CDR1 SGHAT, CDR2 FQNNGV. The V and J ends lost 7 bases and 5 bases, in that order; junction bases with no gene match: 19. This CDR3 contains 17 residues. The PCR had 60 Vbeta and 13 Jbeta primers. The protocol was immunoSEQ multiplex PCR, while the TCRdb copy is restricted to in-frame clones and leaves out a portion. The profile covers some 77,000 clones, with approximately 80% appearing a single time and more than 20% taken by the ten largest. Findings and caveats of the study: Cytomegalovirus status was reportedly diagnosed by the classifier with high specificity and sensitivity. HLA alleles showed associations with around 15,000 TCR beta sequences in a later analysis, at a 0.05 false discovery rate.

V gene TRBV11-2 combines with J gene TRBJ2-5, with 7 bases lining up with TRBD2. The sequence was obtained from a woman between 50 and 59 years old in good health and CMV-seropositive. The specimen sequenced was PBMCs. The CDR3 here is CASNILARGRRGETQYF. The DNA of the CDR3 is TGTGCCAGCAACATCCTGGCTCGGGGGAGGCGGGGGGAGACCCAGTACTTC.